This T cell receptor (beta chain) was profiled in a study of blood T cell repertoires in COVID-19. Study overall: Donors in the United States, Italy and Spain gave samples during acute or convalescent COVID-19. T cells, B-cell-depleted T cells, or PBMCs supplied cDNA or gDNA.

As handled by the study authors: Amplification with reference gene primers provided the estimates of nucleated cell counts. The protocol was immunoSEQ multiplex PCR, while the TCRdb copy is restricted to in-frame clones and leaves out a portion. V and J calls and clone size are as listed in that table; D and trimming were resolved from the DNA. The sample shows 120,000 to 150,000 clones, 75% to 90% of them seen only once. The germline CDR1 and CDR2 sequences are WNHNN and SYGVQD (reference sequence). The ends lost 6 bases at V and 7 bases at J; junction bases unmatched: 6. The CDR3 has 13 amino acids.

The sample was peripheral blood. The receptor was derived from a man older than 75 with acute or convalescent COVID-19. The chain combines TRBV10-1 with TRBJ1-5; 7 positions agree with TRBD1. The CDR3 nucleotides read TGCGCCAGCAGACAGGGGAGAAGCCAGCCCCAGCATTTT. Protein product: CASRQGRSQPQHF.